What follows are 12 T cell receptor beta chains derived from one specimen sequenced in a study of blood T cells in healthy people across ages. The use of a sample-barcoded 5' primer and a J-beta primer mix characterized a second PCR of roughly 6 to 11 cycles. Via MiXCR, TCRdb re-called the 5' RACE reads, giving one row per CDR3 protein. The profile shows around 1.5 million distinct CDR3 sequences, 42% of them singletons. Sequencing was performed on blood. The receptors here all came from a woman aged 18-30 years in good health.

Only a few counts were recorded for this clonotype. The rearrangement uses TRBV10-1 and TRBJ2-3; D perhaps matches TRBD2 (5 bases). The germline V and J ends were trimmed by 4 bases and 5 bases, with 7 bases remaining between them. The CDR3 extends over 12 amino acids. CDR1 and CDR2 from the germline V gene are WNHNN and SYGVQD (reference sequence). The CDR3 coding sequence is TGCGCCAGCAGTGGGACTCAAGATACGCAGTATTTT. Residues: CASSGTQDTQYF.

A few counts support this clonotype. This chain uses TRBV6-5 with TRBJ2-1, with unresolved D. This CDR3 spans 17 amino acids. V was trimmed by 0 bases and J by 7 bases, leaving 19 bases between them. The V gene's germline CDR1 is MNHEY and CDR2 SVGAGI. CDR3 loop: CASSYSSPRVLANEQFF. The CDR3, as DNA: TGTGCCAGCAGTTACTCCTCACCTCGGGTCCTGGCAAATGAGCAGTTCTTC.

The chain carries TRBV3-1 and TRBJ2-1; 9 bases agree with TRBD2. J gave up 6 bases and V 4 bases, and 7 bases lay outside the gene matches. The CDR3 has 15 residues. Germline lookup yields CDR1 LGHDT and CDR2 YNNKEL (reference sequence). The CDR3 sequence is CASSPRGLAPNEQFF. Written as DNA, the CDR3 is TGTGCCAGCAGCCCACGGGGACTAGCTCCCAATGAGCAGTTCTTC.

The chain couples TRBV20-1 to TRBJ2-2; 11 nucleotides line up with TRBD2. Germline V lookup: CDR1 DFQATT, CDR2 SNEGSKA (reference sequence). The CDR3 runs to 15 residues. V shed 3 bases, J shed 6 bases, and the junction held 6 bases outside the gene matches. Here the CDR3 DNA reads TGCAGTGCTAGTAGCGGGGGGGACCTGTCCGGGGAGCTGTTTTTT. This sequence encodes CSASSGGDLSGELFF.

This clonotype occurred once. This rearrangement joins TRBV4-1 to TRBJ2-5; 8 bases align to TRBD1. The V segment lost 1 base and the J segment 11 bases; nucleotides outside the gene matches: 12. The CDR3 covers 15 residues. CDR1 is MGHRA, CDR2 YSYEKL, per germline. CDR3 amino acids: CASSQGQGPYNEQYF. The CDR3 region has the DNA TGCGCCAGCAGCCAAGGACAGGGGCCGTACAATGAGCAGTACTTC.

This clonotype was seen just once. The gene calls are TRBV20-1 and TRBJ2-5; 11 bases map to TRBD2. Per the germline V gene, CDR1 is DFQATT and CDR2 is SNEGSKA (reference sequence). V lost 3 bases, J lost 11 bases, and 17 bases stayed unmatched. The CDR3 totals 16 residues. The DNA for the CDR3 is TGCAGTGCTAGTTCCTTGGGACTAGCGGCCGACAATGAGCAGTACTTC. It is translated as CSASSLGLAADNEQYF.

The rearrangement uses TRBV2 and TRBJ2-5; TRBD2 agrees at 9 bases. The ends lost 1 base at V and 5 bases at J; junction bases unmatched: 2. Germline-derived CDR1 and CDR2 are SNHLY and FYNNEI. This CDR3 is built from 14 residues. This CDR3 is CASSEELAGETQYF. The CDR3 coding sequence is TGTGCCAGCAGTGAAGAACTAGCGGGTGAGACCCAGTACTTC.

To note about this clonotype: At one boundary the junction diverges from the germline segment, which might be a read error. The chain combines TRBV6-1 with TRBJ2-6; D call uncertain. Germline-derived CDR1 and CDR2 are MNHNS and SASEGT. The CDR3 is 13 amino acids. CDR3 amino acids: CASREVGANVLTF. DNA of the CDR3: TGTGCCAGCAGGGAAGTTGGGGCCAACGTCCTGACTTTC.

The CDR3 here is CASGGVDRINQPQHF. DNA for the CDR3: TGTGCCAGCGGTGGCGTAGACAGGATTAATCAGCCCCAGCATTTT. The V call is TRBV27, the J call TRBJ1-5, with a possible D match to TRBD1 (6 bases). CDR1 and CDR2 (germline): MNHEY, SMNVEV (reference sequence). The V end was cut by 8 bases, the J end by 4 bases, with 18 bases between. This CDR3 has 15 amino acids.

This clonotype was counted only a few times. V usage is TRBV6-1 and J usage is TRBJ2-1, with D perhaps assigned TRBD1 or TRBD2 (5 bases each). Trimming pared 0 bases from V and 5 bases from J, leaving 17 bases between. This CDR3 region has 17 residues. CDR1 and CDR2 from the germline V gene are MNHNS and SASEGT. The CDR3 spells CASSEAVGRGPNNEQFF. DNA for the CDR3: TGTGCCAGCAGTGAAGCGGTGGGTCGGGGACCTAACAATGAGCAGTTCTTC.

This rearrangement joins TRBV4-1 to TRBJ2-1; the match to TRBD2 covers 9 bases. Per germline, CDR1 MGHRA and CDR2 YSYEKL. V dropped 3 bases and J dropped 1; count of bases not matched to a gene: 4. The CDR3 is 16 amino acids. This chain's CDR3 is CASSQRLAVSYNEQFF. The CDR3, as DNA: TGCGCCAGCAGCCAGCGACTAGCGGTATCCTACAATGAGCAGTTCTTC.

V gene TRBV2 combines with J gene TRBJ2-1; D may be TRBD2 (6 bases). V lost 6 bases and J 8 bases, leaving 23 bases between the germline ends. Germline values: CDR1 SNHLY, CDR2 FYNNEI. CDR3 size: 16 residues. The DNA for the CDR3 is TGTGCCAGCAGCGTCGCCGAGTTTGCGGGGCTTCATGAGCAGTTCTTC. Its translation: CASSVAEFAGLHEQFF.